The 26 T cell receptor beta chains listed next were all sequenced from one sample in a study of T-cell memory formation after mild COVID-19. TCRdb reanalysed the 5' RACE reads using MiXCR and keeps one entry per CDR3 protein. The sample shows fewer than 650,000 distinct CDR3 sequences, around a sixth of them seen only once. Sample: PBMCs or a T cell subset sorted from them (not recorded which). These TCRs come from an adult woman who had mild COVID-19 (a few samples of this study predate the infection). Cell type and time point are not known.

This clonotype was observed a handful of times. This chain connects TRBV7-9 to TRBJ2-7; 8 positions match TRBD1. The CDR3 spans 13 residues. Germline V gives CDR1 SEHNR, CDR2 FQNEAQ (reference sequence). With V trimmed by 5 bases and J by 6 bases, 6 bases remained unmatched. The CDR3 here is CASSPDRGAEQYF. The DNA for the CDR3 is TGTGCCAGCAGCCCCGACAGGGGTGCCGAGCAGTACTTC.

At least ten counts were recorded for this clonotype. The rearrangement joins TRBV7-8 to TRBJ2-7, with 8 bases aligning to TRBD2. The V and J ends lost 0 bases and 3 bases, in that order; junction bases with no gene match: 10. Looked up from germline, CDR1 is SGHVS and CDR2 is FQNEAQ. This CDR3 has 17 residues. The CDR3 DNA sequence: TGTGCCAGCAGCTTAGCGGGGAGCGGGAGAATTGTCTACGAGCAGTACTTC. Translation: CASSLAGSGRIVYEQYF.

This clonotype was picked up a small number of times. The V and J genes are TRBV7-9 and TRBJ2-1, with 7 bases matching TRBD2. The CDR3 length is 15 residues. J was trimmed by 5 bases and V by 5 bases; bases with no gene match: 9. Germline loops: CDR1 SEHNR, CDR2 FQNEAQ (reference sequence). The CDR3 region is CASSPPTSNHNEQFF. CDR3 coding DNA: TGTGCCAGCAGCCCACCGACTAGCAACCACAATGAGCAGTTCTTC.

There are a few counts of this clonotype. This sequence joins TRBV18 and TRBJ2-7; no reliable D call. CDR1 is KGHSH, CDR2 LQKENI, per germline. The ends were cut back, 3 bases at V and 3 bases at J, with 12 bases in the middle. CDR3 size: 14 residues. CDR3 amino acids: CASSPTGLNYEQYF. The CDR3 DNA reads as TGTGCCAGCTCACCGACCGGGTTAAACTACGAGCAGTACTTC.

The J gene is TRBJ2-3, the V gene TRBV5-1; D is possibly TRBD1 (6 bases). The CDR3 runs 14 residues. V was cut by 0 bases and J by 3 bases, with 8 bases left in between. CDR1 and CDR2 (germline): SGHRS, YFSETQ. In nucleotides, the CDR3 is TGCGCCAGCAGCTTGGGGACAGTTACAGATACGCAGTATTTT. Translating gives CASSLGTVTDTQYF.

This rearrangement joins TRBV27 to TRBJ2-1; 10 bases map to TRBD2. CDR3 length equals 17 residues. V lost 5 bases, J lost 1 base, and 8 bases stayed unmatched. Germline V gives CDR1 MNHEY, CDR2 SMNVEV (reference sequence). CDR3 residues: CASSPPSGSTSYNEQFF. In DNA form, the CDR3 reads TGTGCCAGCAGTCCCCCTAGCGGGAGTACTTCCTACAATGAGCAGTTCTTC.

This clonotype was seen a few times. The chain combines TRBV27 with TRBJ2-3; D is perhaps TRBD2 (6 bases). The CDR3 consists of 17 residues. The V gene's germline CDR1 is MNHEY and CDR2 SMNVEV (reference sequence). V dropped 2 bases and J dropped 2 bases, with 17 bases sitting between them. The CDR3 DNA reads as TGTGCCAGCAGTTTACGGCTAGCGAGTACTCTCACAGATACGCAGTATTTT. As protein: CASSLRLASTLTDTQYF.

This clonotype was recorded a few times. CDR3 coding DNA: TGTGCCAGTAGCAAGCGGGAGGTGAACACCGGGGAGCTGTTTTTT. Encoded protein: CASSKREVNTGELFF. V is TRBV19 and J is TRBJ2-2, with 9 bases fitting TRBD2. Losses at the gene ends were 6 bases for V and 1 base for J; bases not matched to a gene: 3. The CDR3 has 15 residues. Germline V gene sequence: CDR1 LNHDA, CDR2 SQIVND (reference sequence). The full variable domain, completed using reference TRBV19 and TRBJ2-2, is DGGITQSPKYLFRKEGQNVTLSCEQNLNHDAMYWYRQDPGQGLRLIYYSQIVNDFQKGDIAEGYSVSREKKESFPLTVTSAQKNPTAFYLCASSKREVNTGELFFGEGSRLTVL.

This clonotype was observed many times. The chain carries TRBV5-1 and TRBJ2-1; D unresolved. The germline gives CDR1 SGHRS, CDR2 YFSETQ. V shed 1 base and J shed 9 bases, with 5 bases lying between them. This CDR3 comprises 11 residues. The CDR3 here is CASSLLGEQFF. CDR3 nucleotide sequence: TGCGCCAGCAGCTTGTTGGGTGAGCAGTTCTTC.

This clonotype has only a few counts. This rearrangement joins TRBV11-2 to TRBJ1-1, with a tentative D call TRBD1 (6 bases). Germline CDR1 and CDR2: SGHAT and FQNNGV. V lost 3 bases to trimming and J lost 4 bases, with 15 bases between them. CDR3 length: 15 residues. As DNA, the CDR3 is TGTGCCAGCAGCTTCATACTACAGGGATTCACTGAAGCTTTCTTT. As protein: CASSFILQGFTEAFF.

This clonotype occurred a few times. The V and J genes are TRBV5-1 and TRBJ1-5, with D possibly being TRBD1 (6 bases). Per germline, CDR1 SGHRS and CDR2 YFSETQ. The V end was cut by 5 bases, the J end by 5 bases, with 17 bases between. This CDR3 spans 15 amino acids. CDR3 loop: CASRPETGIDQPQHF. Written as DNA, the CDR3 is TGCGCCAGCAGACCAGAGACAGGAATTGATCAGCCCCAGCATTTT.

The chain couples TRBV10-3 to TRBJ2-1; no firm D call. CDR1 and CDR2 from the germline V gene are ENHRY and SYGVKD. The CDR3 extends over 14 amino acids. Trimming stripped 4 bases from V and 6 bases from J, with 13 bases between. The CDR3 here is CAISAGQVLNEQFF. The CDR3 nucleotides read TGTGCCATCAGTGCGGGCCAGGTCCTCAATGAGCAGTTCTTC.

This clonotype was picked up a small number of times. The chain links TRBV7-9 to TRBJ2-5; TRBD2 aligns across 9 bases. The CDR3 has 19 amino acids. In germline, CDR1 is SEHNR, CDR2 FQNEAQ (reference sequence). Trimming removed 4 bases from V and 5 bases from J; junction bases left unmatched: 20. CDR3 in amino acids: CASSYPTPRRGGARETQYF. The CDR3 region has the DNA TGTGCCAGCAGCTACCCTACCCCCCGGCGCGGGGGGGCCCGGGAGACCCAGTACTTC.

In this sample, this clonotype turned up a few times. J is TRBJ2-5 and V is TRBV6-2 or TRBV6-3; D remains ambiguous. Per germline, CDR1 MNHEY and CDR2 SVGEGT. CDR3 length: 14 amino acids. V was cut by 2 bases and J by 5 bases, with 12 bases left in between. The CDR3 is CASSYSAPAETQYF. CDR3 DNA: TGTGCCAGCAGTTACAGCGCCCCGGCGGAGACCCAGTACTTC.

This clonotype was counted ten times or more. The chain employs TRBV12-3 or TRBV12-4 and TRBJ2-3; 7 nucleotides line up with TRBD1. The CDR3 is 13 amino acids. Unmatched junction bases numbered 4, after V lost 6 bases and J lost 4 bases. CDR3 in amino acids: CASSGQVSDTQYF. The CDR3, as DNA: TGTGCCAGCAGCGGACAGGTTTCAGATACGCAGTATTTT.

V is TRBV5-1 and J is TRBJ2-6; D is uncertain. From germline, CDR1 is SGHRS and CDR2 YFSETQ. V dropped 0 bases and J dropped 2 bases, with 6 bases sitting between them. The CDR3 loop spans 15 amino acids. CDR3 residues: CASSLEVPGANVLTF. CDR3 sequence (DNA): TGCGCCAGCAGCTTGGAGGTTCCTGGGGCCAACGTCCTGACTTTC. Using reference TRBV5-1 and TRBJ2-6 for the parts outside the CDR3, the full variable domain is KAGVTQTPRYLIKTRGQQVTLSCSPISGHRSVSWYQQTPGQGLQFLFEYFSETQRNKGNFPGRFSGRQFSNSRSEMNVSTLELGDSALYLCASSLEVPGANVLTFGAGSRLTVL.

The V call is TRBV20-1, the J call TRBJ2-1; 8 nucleotides line up with TRBD2. Germline V lookup: CDR1 DFQATT, CDR2 SNEGSKA (reference sequence). CDR3 size: 16 residues. The trim removed 3 bases at V and 4 bases at J, leaving 11 bases unmatched. The DNA for the CDR3 is TGCAGTGCTAGCCCCCGGGGGGGGGGCTCTTACAATGAGCAGTTCTTC. Amino acids: CSASPRGGGSYNEQFF.

The chain recombines TRBV12-3 or TRBV12-4 with TRBJ2-1, with D uncertain. V was shortened by 6 bases and J by 3 bases, with 21 bases between the two germline ends. This CDR3 region has 17 residues. The CDR3, as DNA: TGTGCCAGCAGCCGGCCCGGGTTTAGGTTTGACTACAATGAGCAGTTCTTC. This codes for CASSRPGFRFDYNEQFF.

V is TRBV27 and J is TRBJ1-1; D is ambiguous. V was cut by 2 bases and J by 0 bases, with 7 bases left in between. The CDR3 contains 14 residues. Germline assignment: CDR1 MNHEY and CDR2 SMNVEV (reference sequence). The CDR3 DNA is TGTGCCAGCAGTTTAGCACAGCTGAACACTGAAGCTTTCTTT. Its translation is CASSLAQLNTEAFF.

This clonotype appeared a few times. The chain uses TRBV6-1 and TRBJ2-6; D gene ambiguous. Trimming shortened V by 6 bases and J by 4 bases, and 4 bases separated the two germline ends. Germline V CDR1 and CDR2: MNHNS, SASEGT. The CDR3 consists of 12 residues. CDR3 protein: CASRVGANVLTF. CDR3 coding DNA: TGTGCCAGCAGGGTCGGGGCCAACGTCCTGACTTTC.

The V call is TRBV20-1, the J call TRBJ1-5; perhaps TRBD1 as D (5 bases). The CDR3 has 15 residues. From germline, CDR1 is DFQATT and CDR2 SNEGSKA (reference sequence). Between the trimmed V and J ends, which lost 5 bases and 8 bases, there was a span of 22 bases. For the CDR3, the DNA is TGCAGTGCTGGGGGGGGGACGCGGATAGACGAGCCCCAGCATTTT. It yields the protein CSAGGGTRIDEPQHF.

This clonotype was seen ten or more times. The CDR3 loop reads CASSFGRGYGYTF. CDR3 bases: TGCGCCAGCAGCTTCGGAAGGGGGTATGGCTACACCTTC. This chain joins TRBV5-1 and TRBJ1-2; D might be TRBD1 (6 bases). Germline loops: CDR1 SGHRS, CDR2 YFSETQ. V lost 2 bases to trimming and J lost 5 bases, with 10 bases between them. The CDR3 totals 13 residues.

This clonotype has a handful of counts. This sequence joins TRBV18 and TRBJ2-1; D perhaps matches TRBD2 (6 bases). This CDR3 has 16 residues. Germline V gene lookup returns CDR1 KGHSH and CDR2 LQKENI. V was shortened by 5 bases and J by 5 bases, with 19 bases between the two germline ends. The CDR3 region has the DNA TGTGCCAGCTCAACTCTGGGTATCGGGGGTAACAATGAGCAGTTCTTC. It yields the protein CASSTLGIGGNNEQFF. The full variable domain, its missing parts supplied by reference TRBV18 and TRBJ2-1, is NAGVMQNPRHLVRRRGQEARLRCSPMKGHSHVYWYRQLPEEGLKFMVYLQKENIIDESGMPKERFSAEFPKEGPSILRIQQVVRGDSAAYFCASSTLGIGGNNEQFFGPGTRLTVL.

This clonotype was seen more than once but under ten times. V and J are TRBV7-9 and TRBJ2-1; 11 positions match TRBD2. This CDR3 comprises 14 residues. The germline V gene has CDR1 SEHNR and CDR2 FQNEAQ (reference sequence). Losses at the gene ends were 3 bases for V and 8 bases for J; bases not matched to a gene: 3. CDR3 sequence: CASSFLAGGYEQFF. The DNA for the CDR3 is TGTGCCAGCAGCTTCCTAGCGGGGGGTTATGAGCAGTTCTTC.

This clonotype came up a few times. The gene calls are TRBV29-1 and TRBJ2-5; possibly TRBD1 for D (6 bases). Germline CDR1 reads SQVTM; CDR2 reads ANQGSEA. The CDR3 is 14 amino acids. V was cut by 3 bases and J by 2 bases, with 13 bases left in between. CDR3 sequence (DNA): TGCAGCGTTGATGGGTACAGGGAACAAGAGACCCAGTACTTC. Encoded protein: CSVDGYREQETQYF.

This clonotype was counted many times. J is TRBJ2-5 and V is TRBV12-3 or TRBV12-4; D is unclear. Trimming removed 7 bases from V and 2 bases from J, with 14 bases in between. This CDR3 comprises 14 residues. CDR3 sequence (DNA): TGTGCCAGCACTCTCCCTCCTCCACAAGAGACCCAGTACTTC. As protein: CASTLPPPQETQYF.